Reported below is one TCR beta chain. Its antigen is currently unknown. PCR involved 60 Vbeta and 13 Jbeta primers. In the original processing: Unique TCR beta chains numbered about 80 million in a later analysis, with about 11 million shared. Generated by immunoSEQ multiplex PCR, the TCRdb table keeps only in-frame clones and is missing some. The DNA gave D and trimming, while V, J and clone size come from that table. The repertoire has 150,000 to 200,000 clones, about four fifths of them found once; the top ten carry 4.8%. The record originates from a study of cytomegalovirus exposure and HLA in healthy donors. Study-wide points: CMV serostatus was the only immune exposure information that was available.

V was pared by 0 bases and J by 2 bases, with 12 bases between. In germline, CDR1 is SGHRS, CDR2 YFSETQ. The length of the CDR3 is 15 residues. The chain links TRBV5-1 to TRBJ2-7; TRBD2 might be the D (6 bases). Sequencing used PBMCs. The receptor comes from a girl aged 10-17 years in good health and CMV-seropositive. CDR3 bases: TGCGCCAGCAGCTTGGTGGTTAGCGGTACCTACGAGCAGTACTTC. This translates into CASSLVVSGTYEQYF.